The 23 T cell receptor beta chains listed next were all sequenced from one sample in a study of spatial heterogeneity in lung cancer. The time point is: sample taken at primary tumor resection. TCRs were sequenced from unsorted whole RNA of tumor, nontumor lung or PBMC. TCRdb passed the 5' RACE reads through MiXCR, listing each CDR3 protein once. Altogether approximately 12,000 distinct CDR3 sequences are present, approximately 15% being singletons, with the ten largest covering roughly 2.3%. Sequencing was performed on PBMCs, taken at surgery. Receptors originate from a female donor with early-stage non-small cell lung cancer.

This clonotype was observed many times. The chain carries TRBV10-1 and TRBJ2-1, with TRBD2 matching over 9 bases. This CDR3 contains 17 residues. Germline loops: CDR1 WNHNN, CDR2 SYGVQD (reference sequence). Trimming took 0 bases from V and 9 from J; bases not matched to a gene: 12. The CDR3 DNA sequence: TGCGCCAGCAGTGAGTCCCTGGAAGCGGGGGGCCATTTTGAGCAGTTCTTC. Its translation is CASSESLEAGGHFEQFF.

In this sample, this clonotype turned up many times. This rearrangement joins TRBV7-2 to TRBJ1-4; a weak D match, TRBD1 (6 bases). The CDR3 has 14 residues. V lost 3 bases and J 7 bases, leaving 12 bases between the germline ends. The germline CDR1 and CDR2 sequences are SGHTA and FQGNSA. In DNA, the CDR3 is TGTGCCAGCAGCTTCTCTGACAGGAGTGAAAAACTGTTTTTT. Protein: CASSFSDRSEKLFF.

This clonotype is termed medium-sized (0.01 to 0.1%). The V and J genes are TRBV4-2 and TRBJ2-1, with D uncertain. The CDR3 runs to 15 residues. V was pared by 2 bases and J by 1 base, with 9 bases between. Germline assignment: CDR1 LGHNA and CDR2 YNFKEQ. The CDR3 region has the DNA TGTGCCAGCAGCCAAACCCCCGGGTCCTACAATGAGCAGTTCTTC. Its translation: CASSQTPGSYNEQFF.

Sample share makes this clonotype medium-sized. The rearrangement joins TRBV18 to TRBJ2-3; no firm D call. This CDR3 is built from 13 residues. Per germline, CDR1 KGHSH and CDR2 LQKENI. V was shortened by 4 bases and J by 0 bases, with 5 bases between the two germline ends. The CDR3 here is CASSLLSTDTQYF. In DNA form, the CDR3 reads TGTGCCAGCTCACTACTAAGCACAGATACGCAGTATTTT.

Only a few counts were recorded for this clonotype. The genes are TRBV12-3 or TRBV12-4 and TRBJ2-3; TRBD1 might be the D (5 bases). The CDR3 spans 12 residues. The V and J ends lost 7 bases and 8 bases respectively, with 13 bases between them. The CDR3 DNA sequence: TGTGCCAGCACCAAAGGCCAGGGTACGCAGTATTTT. Its protein is CASTKGQGTQYF.

The chain employs TRBV5-1 and TRBJ2-5, with D perhaps matching TRBD1 (6 bases). CDR3 length: 16 amino acids. V was cut by 1 base and J by 4 bases, with 17 bases left in between. Germline CDR1 reads SGHRS; CDR2 reads YFSETQ. For the CDR3, the DNA is TGCGCCAGCAGCTTGTTCGGCAGGGGCCGGGGAGAGACCCAGTACTTC. As protein: CASSLFGRGRGETQYF.

The CDR3 DNA follows: TGTGCCAGGGGAGCGATCCCAGAGACCCAGTACTTC. It translates to CARGAIPETQYF. The chain joins TRBV14 to TRBJ2-5; tentatively, D is TRBD2 (5 bases). Trimming pared 9 bases from V and 4 bases from J, leaving 12 bases between. Germline values: CDR1 SGHDN, CDR2 FVKESK. The CDR3 loop spans 12 amino acids.

Within the sample, this clonotype is medium-sized. The chain joins TRBV9 to TRBJ1-1; no clear D. CDR1 and CDR2 from the germline V gene are SGDLS and YYNGEE. The CDR3 contains 19 residues. Between the trimmed V and J ends, which lost 2 bases and 1 base, there was a span of 24 bases. The CDR3, as DNA: TGTGCCAGCAGCGTGGCTCCCGAATCTCACAGCTCCTCGAACACTGAAGCTTTCTTT. Amino acid sequence: CASSVAPESHSSSNTEAFF.

This chain joins TRBV28 and TRBJ2-7; 8 nucleotides agree with TRBD1. V gave up 5 bases and J gave up 1 base; unmatched junction bases: 4. Germline lookup yields CDR1 MDHEN and CDR2 SYDVKM. The CDR3 extends over 14 amino acids. The CDR3 spells CASSTRGPSYEQYF. DNA for the CDR3: TGTGCCAGCAGTACCAGGGGGCCGTCCTACGAGCAGTACTTC.

This clonotype was found many times. CDR3 loop: CASSMGEVEPNTGELFF. The CDR3 region has the DNA TGTGCCAGTAGTATGGGTGAGGTGGAGCCGAACACCGGGGAGCTGTTTTTT. The chain employs TRBV19 and TRBJ2-2, with D unresolved. V shed 3 bases and J shed 0 bases, with 14 bases lying between them. The CDR3 runs 17 residues. Germline CDR1 and CDR2: LNHDA and SQIVND (reference sequence).

By proportion, this clonotype is medium-sized. This CDR3 is CASSLTGGGSKGAFF. CDR3 bases: TGTGCCAGCAGTTTAACTGGGGGGGGCTCAAAGGGAGCTTTCTTT. The chain is built from TRBV12-3 or TRBV12-4 and TRBJ1-1; D may be TRBD1 (6 bases). Trimming stripped 2 bases from V and 10 bases from J, with 20 bases between. CDR3 length: 15 amino acids.

This clonotype is classed as medium-sized (0.01 to 0.1%). The chain couples TRBV7-9 to TRBJ2-5, with no clear D. This CDR3 spans 14 amino acids. Germline V gene lookup returns CDR1 SEHNR and CDR2 FQNEAQ (reference sequence). Trimming pared 1 base from V and 3 bases from J, leaving 9 bases between. CDR3 bases: TGTGCCAGCAGCTTAGGGGCGCCTGAAGAGACCCAGTACTTC. It encodes CASSLGAPEETQYF.

This chain uses TRBV4-1 with TRBJ1-2, with TRBD1 matching over 7 bases. The CDR3 has 15 amino acids. Germline values: CDR1 MGHRA, CDR2 YSYEKL. V lost 1 base and J lost 7; bases outside the gene matches: 9. The CDR3 loop reads CASSQGYRGRFGYTF. CDR3 nucleotides: TGCGCCAGCAGCCAAGGCTACAGGGGCCGGTTTGGCTACACCTTC.

This clonotype is deemed medium-sized. The chain is built from TRBV28 and TRBJ2-7, with D possibly being TRBD2 (6 bases). The CDR3 consists of 15 residues. Germline V gene sequence: CDR1 MDHEN, CDR2 SYDVKM. Deletions cut 4 bases from V and 0 bases from J, with 13 bases between. The CDR3 DNA reads TGTGCCAGCAGTTCCGCCGGGACTGACTCCTACGAGCAGTACTTC. Protein: CASSSAGTDSYEQYF.

The rearrangement links TRBV13 to TRBJ1-1, with unresolved D. The CDR3 contains 17 residues. V was clipped by 2 bases and J by 6 bases, with 22 bases between them. CDR1 PRHDT and CDR2 FYEKMQ come from the germline V gene (reference sequence). This CDR3 is CASSLYWLRRTSPEAFF. Here the CDR3 DNA reads TGTGCCAGCAGCTTATACTGGCTTAGAAGGACTTCCCCTGAAGCTTTCTTT.

This clonotype has more than one count but fewer than ten. The chain uses TRBV29-1 and TRBJ1-2; 7 bases match TRBD1. From germline, CDR1 is SQVTM and CDR2 ANQGSEA. The CDR3 has 11 amino acids. Trimming at V came to 6 bases and at J to 8 bases, leaving 6 bases not matched to a gene. Here the CDR3 reads CSVYRGEGYTF. The CDR3 coding sequence is TGCAGCGTCTACAGGGGAGAGGGCTACACCTTC.

This clonotype was seen many times. V gene TRBV7-6 combines with J gene TRBJ2-1, with a possible D match to TRBD2 (6 bases). Trimming left V 5 bases short and J 3 bases short, with 8 bases between. In germline, CDR1 is SGHVS, CDR2 FNYEAQ. CDR3 size: 13 residues. The CDR3 spells CASSPSDYNEQFF. In DNA form, the CDR3 reads TGTGCCAGCAGCCCTAGCGACTACAATGAGCAGTTCTTC.

Judged by abundance, this clonotype is medium-sized. The genes are TRBV28 and TRBJ2-7, with 8 bases lining up with TRBD1. CDR3 length: 14 residues. The V and J ends lost 7 bases and 3 bases, in that order; junction bases with no gene match: 8. Germline V gives CDR1 MDHEN, CDR2 SYDVKM. The CDR3 DNA reads TGTGCCAGCACTACCGGGACAGGCGGCTACGAGCAGTACTTC. This codes for CASTTGTGGYEQYF.

For this clonotype: It may be a read error: a sequence one base away is much more abundant. The rearrangement uses TRBV20-1 and TRBJ2-3; 7 nucleotides agree with TRBD1. From germline, CDR1 is DFQATT and CDR2 SNEGSKA (reference sequence). The length of the CDR3 is 12 residues. Here the CDR3 reads CSAKGGTDAQYF. The CDR3 bases are TGCAGTGCTAAGGGTGGGACAGATGCGCAGTATTTT.

This clonotype is labeled medium-sized. The chain combines TRBV7-9 with TRBJ2-5; D may correspond to TRBD1 or TRBD2 (5 bases each). Trimming took 4 bases from V and 0 from J, leaving 12 bases between them. Germline CDR1 SEHNR, CDR2 FQNEAQ (reference sequence). There are 15 residues in the CDR3. The CDR3 coding sequence is TGTGCCAGCAGCTCCTCCGGGGCTAACCAAGAGACCCAGTACTTC. The encoded protein is CASSSSGANQETQYF.

This clonotype was seen repeatedly, ten times or more. V usage is TRBV3-1 and J usage is TRBJ2-1; weak D call: TRBD1 (5 bases). The V gene lost 0 bases and the J gene lost 10 bases, with 13 bases spanning the gap. The CDR3 length is 14 residues. The germline V gene has CDR1 LGHDT and CDR2 YNNKEL (reference sequence). The CDR3 here is CASSQDTRPGEQFF. CDR3 nucleotide sequence: TGTGCCAGCAGCCAAGACACCCGACCAGGGGAGCAGTTCTTC.

This clonotype occurred many times. The gene calls are TRBV12-3 or TRBV12-4 and TRBJ2-2; D is ambiguous. The CDR3 length is 13 residues. V was cut by 6 bases and J by 1 base, with 6 bases left in between. The CDR3 region has the DNA TGTGCCAGCAGAACCCAGAACACCGGGGAGCTGTTTTTT. Protein: CASRTQNTGELFF.

In its sample, this clonotype was seen many times. This chain links TRBV3-1 with TRBJ2-1; D uncertain. This CDR3 spans 17 amino acids. V was pared by 1 base and J by 3 bases, with 16 bases between. CDR1 LGHDT and CDR2 YNNKEL come from the germline V gene (reference sequence). The CDR3 is CASSQVPVPQVYNEQFF. The DNA for the CDR3 is TGTGCCAGCAGCCAAGTTCCAGTCCCTCAGGTCTACAATGAGCAGTTCTTC.